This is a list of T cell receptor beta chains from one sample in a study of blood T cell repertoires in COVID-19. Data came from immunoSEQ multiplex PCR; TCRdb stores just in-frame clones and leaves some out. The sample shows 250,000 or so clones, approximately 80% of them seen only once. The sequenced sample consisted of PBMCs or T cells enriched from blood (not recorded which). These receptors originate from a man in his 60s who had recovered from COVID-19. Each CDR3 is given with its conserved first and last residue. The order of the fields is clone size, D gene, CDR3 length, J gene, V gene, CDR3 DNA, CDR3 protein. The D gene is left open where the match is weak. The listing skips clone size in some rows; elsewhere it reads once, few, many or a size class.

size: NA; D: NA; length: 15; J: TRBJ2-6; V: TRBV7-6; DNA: TGTGCCAGCAGCTTAGCCGGGGCTGGGGCCAACGTCCTGACTTTC; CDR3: CASSLAGAGANVLTF
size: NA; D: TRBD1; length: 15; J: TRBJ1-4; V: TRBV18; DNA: TGTGCCAGCTCACCAACGGGACAGGGGATTGAAAAACTGTTTTTT; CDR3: CASSPTGQGIEKLFF
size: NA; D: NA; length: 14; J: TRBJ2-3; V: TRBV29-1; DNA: TGCAGCGTTGCCCCGGGACTGAACACAGATACGCAGTATTTT; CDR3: CSVAPGLNTDTQYF
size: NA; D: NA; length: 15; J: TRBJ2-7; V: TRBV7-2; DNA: TGTGCCAGCAGCTTAGCGCCGGGCCAGGGTTCCGAGCAGTACTTC; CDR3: CASSLAPGQGSEQYF
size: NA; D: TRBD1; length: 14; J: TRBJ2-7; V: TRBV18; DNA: TGTGCCAGCTCACGGGACAGGGGGTTCCACGAGCAGTACTTC; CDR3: CASSRDRGFHEQYF
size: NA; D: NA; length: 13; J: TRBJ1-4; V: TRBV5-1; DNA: TGCGCCAGCAGCTTGGACAGGGATGAAAAACTGTTTTTT; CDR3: CASSLDRDEKLFF
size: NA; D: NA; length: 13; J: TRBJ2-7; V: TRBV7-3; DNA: TGTGCCAGCAGCAGGGGAGGGGGCTACGAGCAGTACTTC; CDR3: CASSRGGGYEQYF
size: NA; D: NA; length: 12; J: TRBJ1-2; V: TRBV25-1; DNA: TGTGCCAGCAGTGAATTTCCGGGTGGCTACACCTTC; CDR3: CASSEFPGGYTF
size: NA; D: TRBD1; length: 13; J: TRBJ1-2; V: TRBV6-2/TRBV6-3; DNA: TGTGCCAGCAGCCCGGACAGGGTATATGGCTACACCTTC; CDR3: CASSPDRVYGYTF
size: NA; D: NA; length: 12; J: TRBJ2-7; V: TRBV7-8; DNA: TGTGCCAGCAGCTTAGGTACAGGGGAGCAGTACTTC; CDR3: CASSLGTGEQYF
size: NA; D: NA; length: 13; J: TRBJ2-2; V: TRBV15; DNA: TGTGCCACCACTCCGGGGGTCGGCGGGGAGCTGTTTTTT; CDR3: CATTPGVGGELFF
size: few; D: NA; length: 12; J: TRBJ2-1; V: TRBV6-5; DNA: TGTGCCAGCACCCACTCCGGGGGTGAGCAGTTCTTC; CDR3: CASTHSGGEQFF
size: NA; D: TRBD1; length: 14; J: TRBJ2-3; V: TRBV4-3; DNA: TGCGCCAGCAGTCCGGACAGGGGCACAGATACGCAGTATTTT; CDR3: CASSPDRGTDTQYF
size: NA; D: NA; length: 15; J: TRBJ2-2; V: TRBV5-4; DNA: TGTGCCAGCAGCACCGAAGACAGGAACACCGGGGAGCTGTTTTTT; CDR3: CASSTEDRNTGELFF
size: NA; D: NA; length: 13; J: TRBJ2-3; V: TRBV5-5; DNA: TGTGCCAGCAGCTTACAGGGTCCAGATACGCAGTATTTT; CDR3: CASSLQGPDTQYF
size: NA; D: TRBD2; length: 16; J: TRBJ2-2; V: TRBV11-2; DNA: TGTGCCAGCGAACTAGCGGGGGCCCGGGGGACCGGGGAGCTGTTTTTT; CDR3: CASELAGARGTGELFF
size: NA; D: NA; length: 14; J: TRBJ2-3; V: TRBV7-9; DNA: TGTGCCAGCAGCCCGGGGACTAGCACAGATACGCAGTATTTT; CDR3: CASSPGTSTDTQYF
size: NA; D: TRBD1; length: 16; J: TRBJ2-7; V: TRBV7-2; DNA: TGTGCCAGCAGCCCCCGAGGGCAGGGGGAAACCTACGAGCAGTACTTC; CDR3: CASSPRGQGETYEQYF
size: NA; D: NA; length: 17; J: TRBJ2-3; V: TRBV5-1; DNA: TGCGCCAGCAGCTTGGGAGGTGGCGGGGCGGGCACAGATACGCAGTATTTT; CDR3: CASSLGGGGAGTDTQYF
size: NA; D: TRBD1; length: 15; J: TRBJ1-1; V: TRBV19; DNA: TGTGCCAGTAGTACCTCGGACAGGGGTAACACTGAAGCTTTCTTT; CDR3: CASSTSDRGNTEAFF
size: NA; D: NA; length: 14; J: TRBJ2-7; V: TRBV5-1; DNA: TGCGCCAGCAGACAAACAGGGAGTTCCTACGAGCAGTACTTC; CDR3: CASRQTGSSYEQYF
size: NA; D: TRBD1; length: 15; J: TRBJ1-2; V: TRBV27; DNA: TGTGCCAGCAGTTTATCGGGGACAGCGAACTATGGCTACACCTTC; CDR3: CASSLSGTANYGYTF
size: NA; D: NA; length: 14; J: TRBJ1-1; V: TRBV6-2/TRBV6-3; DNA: TGTGCCAGCAGCCCGGGGCTAATGAACACTGAAGCTTTCTTT; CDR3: CASSPGLMNTEAFF
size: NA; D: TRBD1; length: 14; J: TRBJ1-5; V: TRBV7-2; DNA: TGTGCCAGCAGCTTAAAGGGCAGGGGGTCGTCCCAGCATTTT; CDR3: CASSLKGRGSSQHF
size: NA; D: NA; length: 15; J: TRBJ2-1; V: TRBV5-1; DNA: TGCGCCAGCAGCTTGTCACAGAGCTCCTACAATGAGCAGTTCTTC; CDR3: CASSLSQSSYNEQFF
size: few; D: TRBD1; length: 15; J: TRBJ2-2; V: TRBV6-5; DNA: TGTGCCAGCAGTACCAGACAGGGTGGGACCGGGGAGCTGTTTTTT; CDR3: CASSTRQGGTGELFF
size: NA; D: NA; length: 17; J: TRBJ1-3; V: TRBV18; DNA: TGTGCCAGCTCACCACTAGCGCAGGGACTTTCTGGAAACACCATATATTTT; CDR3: CASSPLAQGLSGNTIYF
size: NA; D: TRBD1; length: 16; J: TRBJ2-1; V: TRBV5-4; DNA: TGTGCCAGCAGCTTGGAGACAGGGAGTGGGCTTGCTGAGCAGTTCTTC; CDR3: CASSLETGSGLAEQFF
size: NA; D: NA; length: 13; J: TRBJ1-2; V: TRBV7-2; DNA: TGTGCCAGCAGCTTATACGCGGGGAATGGCTACACCTTC; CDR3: CASSLYAGNGYTF
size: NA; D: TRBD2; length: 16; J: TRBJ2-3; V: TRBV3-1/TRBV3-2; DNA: TGTGCCAGCAGCCACAGTAGCGGGGCGGTCTGGTATACGCAGTATTTT; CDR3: CASSHSSGAVWYTQYF
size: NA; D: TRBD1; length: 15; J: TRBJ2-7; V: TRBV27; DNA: TGTGCCAGCAGGGTTATGGGACAGGGGTTCTACGAGCAGTACTTC; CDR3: CASRVMGQGFYEQYF
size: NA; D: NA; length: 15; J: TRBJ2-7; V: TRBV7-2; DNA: TGTGCCAGCAGCCACGGACGGGGATGGGGTCGCGAGCAGTACTTC; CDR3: CASSHGRGWGREQYF
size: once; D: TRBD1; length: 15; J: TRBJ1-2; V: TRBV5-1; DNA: TGCGCCAGCAGCACTGGGGGACAGAGCTCCTATGGCTACACCTTC; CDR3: CASSTGGQSSYGYTF
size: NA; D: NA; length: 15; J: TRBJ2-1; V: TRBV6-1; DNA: TGTGCCAGCAGTGAACTCGGACTGGGAAACAATGAGCAGTTCTTC; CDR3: CASSELGLGNNEQFF
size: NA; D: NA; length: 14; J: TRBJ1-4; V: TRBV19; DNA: TGTGCCAGTAGTACCCCGGGACAACTGGAAAAACTGTTTTTT; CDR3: CASSTPGQLEKLFF
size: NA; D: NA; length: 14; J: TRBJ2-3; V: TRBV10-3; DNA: TGTGCCATCAGGCGGGCGGGGAGCACAGATACGCAGTATTTT; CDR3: CAIRRAGSTDTQYF
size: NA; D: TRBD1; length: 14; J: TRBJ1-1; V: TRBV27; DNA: TGTGCCAGCAGTCACGGACAGGGGAACACTGAAGCTTTCTTT; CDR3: CASSHGQGNTEAFF
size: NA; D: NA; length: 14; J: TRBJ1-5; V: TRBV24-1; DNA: TGTGCCACCAGTGACGCCGGGAGCAATCAGCCCCAGCATTTT; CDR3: CATSDAGSNQPQHF
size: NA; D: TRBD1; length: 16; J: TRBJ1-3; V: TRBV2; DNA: TGTGCCAGCAGTACCCGTACGGGACAGGGCCGTAACACCATATATTTT; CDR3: CASSTRTGQGRNTIYF
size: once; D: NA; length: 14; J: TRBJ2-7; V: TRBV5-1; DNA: TGCGCCAGCAGCTTGGCCAGGGGTTCCTACGAGCAGTACTTC; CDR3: CASSLARGSYEQYF
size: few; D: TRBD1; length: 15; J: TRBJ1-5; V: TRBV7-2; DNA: TGTGCCAGCAGCCCCGGGACAGGGGCTTATCAGCCCCAGCATTTT; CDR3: CASSPGTGAYQPQHF
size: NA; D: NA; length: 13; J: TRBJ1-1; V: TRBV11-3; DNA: TGTGCCAGCAGCGTCAGGGGGAACACTGAAGCTTTCTTT; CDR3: CASSVRGNTEAFF
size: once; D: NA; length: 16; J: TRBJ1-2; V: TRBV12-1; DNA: TGTGCCAGCAGCGCCACGGGACAGGGGATTAACTATGGCTACACCTTC; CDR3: CASSATGQGINYGYTF